One and the same sample provided the 16 T cell receptor beta chains below, sequenced in a study of blood T cell repertoires in COVID-19. Profiling relied on immunoSEQ multiplex PCR, and the TCRdb table lists in-frame clones only, not all of them. The sample shows 50,000 to 55,000 clones, 75% to 90% of them seen only once. Sequences were obtained from peripheral blood. The receptor set was obtained from a man aged 55 to 70 with acute or convalescent COVID-19.

The V call is TRBV29-1, the J call TRBJ2-3; TRBD2 matches 12 bases. The length of the CDR3 is 13 residues. Trimming took 5 bases from V and 7 from J; bases not matched to a gene: 4. Germline V CDR1 and CDR2: SQVTM, ANQGSEA. The CDR3 here is CSVLLAGGYTQYF. The CDR3 DNA reads as TGCAGCGTTCTACTAGCGGGGGGTTATACGCAGTATTTT.

The chain uses TRBV15 and TRBJ2-1; TRBD2 aligns across 9 bases. The CDR3 totals 16 residues. Losses at the gene ends were 1 base for V and 6 bases for J; bases not matched to a gene: 7. From germline, CDR1 is LNHNV and CDR2 YYDKDF (reference sequence). The CDR3 reads CATSRVGAGGFNEQFF. The CDR3 region has the DNA TGTGCCACCAGCAGAGTAGGGGCGGGAGGGTTCAATGAGCAGTTCTTC.

In this sample, this clone turned up once. V usage is TRBV28 and J usage is TRBJ1-4; 7 bases align to TRBD1. The CDR3 is made up of 13 amino acids. Losses at the gene ends were 5 bases for V and 15 bases for J; bases not matched to a gene: 12. Germline CDR1 and CDR2: MDHEN and SYDVKM. The CDR3 protein is CASSRGGDGLVFF. CDR3 nucleotides: TGTGCCAGCAGTCGAGGGGGCGACGGGTTAGTGTTTTTT.

DNA for the CDR3: TGTGCCAGCGGGACAGGGGTTTATGGCTACACCTTC. It specifies CASGTGVYGYTF. The V and J genes are TRBV28 and TRBJ1-2; 10 nucleotides line up with TRBD1. Germline CDR1 and CDR2: MDHEN and SYDVKM. The CDR3 length is 12 residues. J was trimmed by 5 bases and V by 8 bases; bases with no gene match: 2.

The V call is TRBV30, the J call TRBJ2-7; D is perhaps TRBD2 (6 bases). This CDR3 is built from 14 residues. CDR1 is GTSNPN and CDR2 is SVGIG in the germline V gene (reference sequence). V lost 4 bases and J lost 6, with 19 bases in between. Here the CDR3 reads CAWNRDLLGFEQYF. For the CDR3, the DNA is TGTGCCTGGAACCGGGACTTGTTAGGGTTCGAGCAGTACTTC.

The gene calls are TRBV5-4 and TRBJ2-3; D might be TRBD2 (5 bases). This CDR3 spans 15 amino acids. V gave up 3 bases and J gave up 5 bases, with 16 bases separating them. CDR1 is SGHNT, CDR2 YYREEE, per germline (reference sequence). The CDR3 loop reads CASSSPESRGDTQYF. In DNA, the CDR3 is TGTGCCAGCAGCTCCCCAGAGTCACGGGGAGATACGCAGTATTTT. The full variable domain, its missing parts supplied by reference TRBV5-4 and TRBJ2-3, is ETGVTQSPTHLIKTRGQQVTLRCSSQSGHNTVSWYQQALGQGPQFIFQYYREEENGRGNFPPRFSGLQFPNYSSELNVNALELDDSALYLCASSSPESRGDTQYFGPGTRLTVL.

The V call is TRBV3-1 (or the pseudogene TRBV3-2), the J call TRBJ2-3; 12 bases are shared with TRBD2. With V trimmed by 2 bases and J by 5 bases, 2 bases remained unmatched. The CDR3 is made up of 15 amino acids. CDR1 is LGHDT and CDR2 is YNNKEL in the germline V gene (reference sequence). The CDR3 sequence is CASSQLAGGKDTQYF. The CDR3 coding sequence is TGTGCCAGCAGCCAACTAGCGGGAGGGAAAGATACGCAGTATTTT.

This clone was observed a single time. The rearrangement joins TRBV10-3 to TRBJ2-7, with 11 bases aligning to TRBD2. With V trimmed by 6 bases and J by 3 bases, 10 bases remained unmatched. The CDR3 totals 16 residues. In germline, CDR1 is ENHRY, CDR2 SYGVKD. The CDR3 loop is CAISQLAGDWGYEQYF. CDR3 in DNA: TGTGCCATCAGCCAACTAGCGGGAGACTGGGGCTACGAGCAGTACTTC.

The gene calls are TRBV7-9 and TRBJ2-5, with TRBD1 matching over 8 bases. J lost 7 bases, V lost 5 bases, and 3 bases had no gene match. The length of the CDR3 is 12 residues. The germline V gene has CDR1 SEHNR and CDR2 FQNEAQ (reference sequence). The DNA for the CDR3 is TGTGCCAGCAGCAATGACAGGGGGACCCAGTACTTC. Residues: CASSNDRGTQYF. Full variable domain (rest looked up from reference TRBV7-9 and TRBJ2-5): DTGVSQNPRHKITKRGQNVTFRCDPISEHNRLYWYRQTLGQGPEFLTYFQNEAQLEKSRLLSDRFSAERPKGSFSTLEIQRTEQGDSAMYLCASSNDRGTQYFGPGTRLLVL.

The chain uses TRBV5-1 and TRBJ2-1; 12 bases agree with TRBD2. V was clipped by 7 bases and J by 7 bases; unmatched bases: 6. The CDR3 contains 14 residues. Germline CDR1 and CDR2: SGHRS and YFSETQ. The DNA of the CDR3 is TGCGCCAGCGTTCTAGCGGGAGGGCGAAATGAGCAGTTCTTC. Residues: CASVLAGGRNEQFF.

The V gene is TRBV5-1, the J gene TRBJ2-3, with D uncertain. V gave up 0 bases and J gave up 3 bases, with 11 bases separating them. The germline V gene has CDR1 SGHRS and CDR2 YFSETQ. CDR3 length equals 15 residues. The CDR3 protein is CASSLAAQWTDTQYF. CDR3 sequence (DNA): TGCGCCAGCAGCTTGGCCGCACAGTGGACAGATACGCAGTATTTT. Full variable domain (rest looked up from reference TRBV5-1 and TRBJ2-3): KAGVTQTPRYLIKTRGQQVTLSCSPISGHRSVSWYQQTPGQGLQFLFEYFSETQRNKGNFPGRFSGRQFSNSRSEMNVSTLELGDSALYLCASSLAAQWTDTQYFGPGTRLTVL.

The chain couples TRBV5-1 to TRBJ2-4; 9 nucleotides align to TRBD1. After removal of 0 bases from V and 5 bases from J, the junction contained 0 bases not matched to a gene. There are 14 residues in the CDR3. The germline V gene encodes CDR1 SGHRS and CDR2 YFSETQ. CDR3 coding DNA: TGCGCCAGCAGCTTGGGGACAGGGGAAAACATTCAGTACTTC. It codes for CASSLGTGENIQYF.

The J gene is TRBJ2-1, the V gene TRBV7-8; tentative D call: TRBD2 (5 bases). Germline lookup yields CDR1 SGHVS and CDR2 FQNEAQ. The CDR3 contains 15 residues. V was cut by 5 bases and J by 0 bases, with 11 bases left in between. CDR3: CASSRQGSSYNEQFF. CDR3 nucleotides: TGTGCCAGCAGCCGACAAGGGAGCTCCTACAATGAGCAGTTCTTC.

The V call is TRBV28, the J call TRBJ1-2; 10 nucleotides line up with TRBD1. Germline CDR1 MDHEN, CDR2 SYDVKM. The CDR3 is made up of 15 amino acids. V shed 5 bases and J 4 bases; nucleotides not matched to a gene: 7. The DNA for the CDR3 is TGTGCCAGCAGTCCGACCGGGACAGGGGCCTATGGCTACACCTTC. It yields the protein CASSPTGTGAYGYTF.

This clone has just one count. CDR3 residues: CASSMGTSSPFF. CDR3 DNA: TGTGCCAGCAGTATGGGGACTAGCAGTCCGTTCTTC. This rearrangement joins TRBV12-3 or TRBV12-4 to TRBJ2-1; 9 nucleotides match TRBD2. The V gene end was trimmed by 5 bases and the J gene end by 15 bases; junction bases not matched to a gene: 8. CDR3 length: 12 amino acids.

This clone came up a few times. The chain couples TRBV29-1 to TRBJ2-1; TRBD2 agrees at 7 bases. V was clipped by 3 bases and J by 5 bases; unmatched bases: 13. The CDR3 spans 16 residues. The germline V gene has CDR1 SQVTM and CDR2 ANQGSEA. CDR3 protein: CSVDQIGGRNNNEQFF. The CDR3 DNA follows: TGCAGCGTTGATCAAATCGGCGGGAGAAATAACAATGAGCAGTTCTTC.